In its sample, the clone carrying this T cell receptor beta chain was seen a few times. The CDR3 totals 15 residues. V lost 1 base, J lost 5 bases, and 15 bases lay in between. The germline V gene encodes CDR1 SGHTA and CDR2 FQGNSA. Method: immunoSEQ multiplex PCR; TCRdb's copy keeps in-frame clones and lacks some. Among hundreds of thousands of clones, more than 75% were seen once, and the ten largest hold approximately 0.013%. This sample is part of a study of shared T cell receptors in the human thymus. Separately, the same data were catalogued under a study of human thymus T cells. From that second work: During corrective heart surgery, resections were taken, and the thymus tissue came from them. Among unrelated individuals, related research reported thymic repertoires that overlapped highly.

Source material: thymocytes. The clonotype was recovered from a boy in the first two years of life with a congenital heart defect. The rearrangement joins TRBV7-2 to TRBJ2-7, with a weak D call TRBD2 (6 bases). DNA of the CDR3: TGTGCCAGCAGCTTAGAGGGACTCCCCGTGAACGAGCAGTACTTC. Translation: CASSLEGLPVNEQYF. Full variable domain (rest looked up from reference TRBV7-2 and TRBJ2-7): GAGVSQSPSNKVTEKGKDVELRCDPISGHTALYWYRQSLGQGLEFLIYFQGNSAPDKSGLPSDRFSAERTGGSVSTLTIQRTQQEDSAVYLCASSLEGLPVNEQYFGPGTRLTVT.